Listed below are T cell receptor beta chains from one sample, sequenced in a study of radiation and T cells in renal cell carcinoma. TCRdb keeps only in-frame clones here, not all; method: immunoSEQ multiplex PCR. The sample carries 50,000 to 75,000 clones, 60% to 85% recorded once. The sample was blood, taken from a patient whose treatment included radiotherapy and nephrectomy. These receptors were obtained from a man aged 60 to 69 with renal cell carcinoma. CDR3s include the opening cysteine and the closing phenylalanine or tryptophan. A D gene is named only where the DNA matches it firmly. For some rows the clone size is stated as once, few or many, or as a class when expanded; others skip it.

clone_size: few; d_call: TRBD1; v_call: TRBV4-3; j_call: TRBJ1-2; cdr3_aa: CASSLDRAQGGRGYTF; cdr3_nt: TGCGCCAGCAGCCTGGACAGGGCGCAGGGGGGTCGCGGCTACACCTTC
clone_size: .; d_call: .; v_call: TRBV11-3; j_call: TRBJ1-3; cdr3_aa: CASSLFGGGNSGNTIYF; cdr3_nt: TGTGCCAGCAGCTTATTCGGAGGGGGAAACTCTGGAAACACCATATATTTT
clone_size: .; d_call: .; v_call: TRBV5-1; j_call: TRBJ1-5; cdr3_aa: CASSLALDQPQHF; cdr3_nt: TGCGCCAGCAGCTTGGCCCTGGACCAGCCCCAGCATTTT
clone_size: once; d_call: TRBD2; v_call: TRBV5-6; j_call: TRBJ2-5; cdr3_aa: CASSLASSSGAQETQYF; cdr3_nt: TGTGCCAGCAGCTTGGCATCGTCTAGCGGAGCCCAAGAGACCCAGTACTTC
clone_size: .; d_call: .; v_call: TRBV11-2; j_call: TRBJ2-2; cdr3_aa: CASREVGRNTGELFF; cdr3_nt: TGTGCCAGCAGGGAGGTCGGGAGGAACACCGGGGAGCTGTTTTTT
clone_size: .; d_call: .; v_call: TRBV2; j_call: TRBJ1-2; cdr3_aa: CASSEGGIWSYGYTF; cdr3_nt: TGTGCCAGCAGTGAAGGCGGTATTTGGAGCTATGGCTACACCTTC
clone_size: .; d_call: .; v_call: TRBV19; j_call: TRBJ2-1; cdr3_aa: CASSLGLYNEQFF; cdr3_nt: TGTGCCAGTAGTCTAGGACTCTATAATGAGCAGTTCTTC
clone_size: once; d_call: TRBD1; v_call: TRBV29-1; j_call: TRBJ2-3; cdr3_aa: CSAQDRGYEDTQYF; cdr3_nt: TGCAGCGCCCAGGACAGGGGATATGAAGATACGCAGTATTTT
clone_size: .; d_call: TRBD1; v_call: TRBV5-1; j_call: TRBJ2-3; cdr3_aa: CASSFLTGGFTDTQYF; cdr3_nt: TGCGCCAGCAGCTTTCTCACAGGGGGCTTCACAGATACGCAGTATTTT
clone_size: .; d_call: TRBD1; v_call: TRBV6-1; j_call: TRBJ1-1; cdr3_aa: CASILTGLNTEAFF; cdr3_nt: TGTGCCAGCATATTGACAGGGTTGAACACTGAAGCTTTCTTT
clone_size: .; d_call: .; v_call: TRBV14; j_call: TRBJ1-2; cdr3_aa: CASSQDLSPGYPNYGYTF; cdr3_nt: TGTGCCAGCAGCCAAGATTTGTCACCAGGTTATCCTAACTATGGCTACACCTTC
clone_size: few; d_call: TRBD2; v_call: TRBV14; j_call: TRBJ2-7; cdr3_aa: CASSPSGVSYEQYF; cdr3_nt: TGTGCCAGCAGTCCTAGCGGGGTCTCCTACGAGCAGTACTTC
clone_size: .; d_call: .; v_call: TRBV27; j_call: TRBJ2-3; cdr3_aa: CASSFGVATDTQYF; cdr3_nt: TGTGCCAGCAGTTTCGGGGTAGCCACAGATACGCAGTATTTT
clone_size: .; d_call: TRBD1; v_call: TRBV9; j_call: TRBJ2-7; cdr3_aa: CASGGAGGREQYF; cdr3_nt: TGTGCCAGCGGAGGGGCAGGGGGCCGGGAGCAGTACTTC
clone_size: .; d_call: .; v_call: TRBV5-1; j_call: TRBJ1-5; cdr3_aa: CASSSGLSNQPQHF; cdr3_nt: TGCGCCAGCAGCTCTGGACTTAGCAATCAGCCCCAGCATTTT
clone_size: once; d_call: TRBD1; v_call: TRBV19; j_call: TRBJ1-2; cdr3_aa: CASSIGGQGAYGYTF; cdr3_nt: TGTGCCAGTAGTATAGGAGGACAGGGGGCCTATGGCTACACCTTC
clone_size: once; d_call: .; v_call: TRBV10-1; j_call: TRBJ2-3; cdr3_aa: CASSEEGGTDTQYF; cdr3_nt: TGCGCCAGCAGTGAAGAGGGAGGCACAGATACGCAGTATTTT
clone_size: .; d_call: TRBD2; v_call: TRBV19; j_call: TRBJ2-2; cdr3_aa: CASRERERGSAGELFF; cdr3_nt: TGTGCCAGTCGGGAGCGGGAGAGAGGTTCGGCCGGGGAGCTGTTTTTT
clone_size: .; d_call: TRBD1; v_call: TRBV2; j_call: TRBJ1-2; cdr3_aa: CASSEDRRDGYTF; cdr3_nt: TGTGCCAGCAGTGAGGACAGGCGGGATGGCTACACCTTC
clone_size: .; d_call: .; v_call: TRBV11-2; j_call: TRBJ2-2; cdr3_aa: CASSPKNALNTGELFF; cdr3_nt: TGTGCCAGCAGCCCTAAGAACGCGCTGAACACCGGGGAGCTGTTTTTT
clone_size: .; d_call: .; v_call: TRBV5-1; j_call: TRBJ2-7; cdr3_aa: CASSFGETYEQYF; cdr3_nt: TGCGCCAGCAGCTTCGGGGAAACCTACGAGCAGTACTTC
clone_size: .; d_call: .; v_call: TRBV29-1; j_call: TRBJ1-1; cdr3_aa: CSVGSYTNTEAFF; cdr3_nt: TGCAGCGTTGGGTCCTATACGAACACTGAAGCTTTCTTT
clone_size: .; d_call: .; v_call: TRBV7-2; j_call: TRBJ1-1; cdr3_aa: CASSLSWANTEAFF; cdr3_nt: TGTGCCAGCAGCTTATCATGGGCGAACACTGAAGCTTTCTTT
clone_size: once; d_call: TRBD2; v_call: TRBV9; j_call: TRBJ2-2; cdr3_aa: CASSGGLAGGTGELFF; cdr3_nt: TGTGCCAGCAGCGGCGGACTAGCGGGAGGGACCGGGGAGCTGTTTTTT
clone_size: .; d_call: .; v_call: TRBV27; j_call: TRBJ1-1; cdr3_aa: CASSLSGVWAEAFF; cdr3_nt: TGTGCCAGCAGTTTATCGGGCGTCTGGGCTGAAGCTTTCTTT
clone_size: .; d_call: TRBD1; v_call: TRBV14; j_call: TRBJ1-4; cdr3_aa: CASSHKPGQGDEKLFF; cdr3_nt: TGTGCCAGCAGCCATAAACCGGGACAGGGGGATGAAAAACTGTTTTTT
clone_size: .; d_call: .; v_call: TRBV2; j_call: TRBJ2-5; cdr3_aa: CASRDDEETQYF; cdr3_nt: TGTGCCAGCAGGGACGACGAGGAGACCCAGTACTTC
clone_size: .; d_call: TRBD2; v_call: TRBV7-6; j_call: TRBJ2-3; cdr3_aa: CASSLGGRAVDTQYF; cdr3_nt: TGTGCCAGCAGCCTGGGGGGGAGGGCCGTAGATACGCAGTATTTT
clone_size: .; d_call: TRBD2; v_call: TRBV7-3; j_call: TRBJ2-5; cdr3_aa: CASSLRPGLRETQYF; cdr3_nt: TGTGCCAGCAGCTTACGACCGGGACTAAGGGAGACCCAGTACTTC
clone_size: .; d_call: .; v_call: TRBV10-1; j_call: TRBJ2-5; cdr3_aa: CASSASGPRAVETQYF; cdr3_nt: TGCGCCAGCAGTGCCTCCGGTCCTCGGGCTGTGGAGACCCAGTACTTC
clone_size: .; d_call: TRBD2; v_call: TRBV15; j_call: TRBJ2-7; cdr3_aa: CATSRVRGEGSYEQYF; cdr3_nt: TGTGCCACCAGCAGAGTTCGGGGGGAAGGCTCCTACGAGCAGTACTTC
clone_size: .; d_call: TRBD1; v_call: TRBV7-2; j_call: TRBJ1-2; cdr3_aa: CASSLGQGDRFYTF; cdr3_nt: TGTGCCAGCAGCTTAGGACAGGGGGACAGGTTCTACACCTTC
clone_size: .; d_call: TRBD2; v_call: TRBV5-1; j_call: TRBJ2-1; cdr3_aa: CASSSGTSGSLPEQFF; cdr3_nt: TGCGCCAGCAGCTCCGGGACTAGCGGGAGCTTACCTGAGCAGTTCTTC
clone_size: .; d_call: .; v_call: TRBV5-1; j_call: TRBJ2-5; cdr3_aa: CASSLVLSDLLGETQYF; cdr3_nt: TGCGCCAGCAGCTTGGTATTATCAGACCTCCTGGGAGAGACCCAGTACTTC
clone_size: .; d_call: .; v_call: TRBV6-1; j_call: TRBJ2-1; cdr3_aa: CASSTGTTPHNEQFF; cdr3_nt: TGTGCCAGCAGCACGGGGACAACCCCCCACAATGAGCAGTTCTTC
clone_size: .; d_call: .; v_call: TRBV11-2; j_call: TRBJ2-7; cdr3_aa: CASTFRGLAGNEQYF; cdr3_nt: TGTGCCAGCACCTTCCGAGGGCTAGCAGGCAACGAGCAGTACTTC
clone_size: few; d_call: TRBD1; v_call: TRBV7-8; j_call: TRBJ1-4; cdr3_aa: CASSYDRTGITSTNEKLFF; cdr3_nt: TGTGCCAGCAGCTACGACCGGACAGGGATTACCTCAACTAATGAAAAACTGTTTTTT
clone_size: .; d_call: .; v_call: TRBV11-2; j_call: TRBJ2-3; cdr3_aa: CASSLARLAASTDTQYF; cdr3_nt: TGTGCCAGCAGCTTAGCTCGGCTCGCCGCTAGCACAGATACGCAGTATTTT
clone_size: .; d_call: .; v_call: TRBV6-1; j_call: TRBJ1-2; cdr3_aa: CASSDLPTRGYTF; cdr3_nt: TGTGCCAGCAGTGACCTCCCAACGAGGGGGTACACCTTC
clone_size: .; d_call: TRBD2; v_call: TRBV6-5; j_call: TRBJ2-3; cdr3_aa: CASSYGGGWSDTQYF; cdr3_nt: TGTGCCAGCAGTTACGGCGGGGGGTGGTCAGATACGCAGTATTTT
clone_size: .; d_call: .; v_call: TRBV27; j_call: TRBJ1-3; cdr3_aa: CASSSGFGNTIYF; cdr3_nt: TGTGCCAGCAGTTCAGGGTTCGGAAACACCATATATTTT
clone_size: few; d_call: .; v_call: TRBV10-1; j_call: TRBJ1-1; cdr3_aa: CASRPDTRNTEAFF; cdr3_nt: TGCGCCAGCAGACCTGACACTCGGAACACTGAAGCTTTCTTT
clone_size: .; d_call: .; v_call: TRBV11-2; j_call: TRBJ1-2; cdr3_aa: CASSLDRGSYGYTF; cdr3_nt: TGTGCCAGCAGCTTAGACAGGGGATCCTATGGCTACACCTTC
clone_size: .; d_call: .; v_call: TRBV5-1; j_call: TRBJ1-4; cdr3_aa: CASSLDRLNEKLFF; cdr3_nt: TGCGCCAGCAGCTTGGACAGGCTAAATGAAAAACTGTTTTTT
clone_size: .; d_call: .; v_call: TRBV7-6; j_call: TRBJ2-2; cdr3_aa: CASSLNPRVAGELFF; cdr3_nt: TGTGCCAGCAGCTTAAACCCCAGGGTTGCCGGGGAGCTGTTTTTT
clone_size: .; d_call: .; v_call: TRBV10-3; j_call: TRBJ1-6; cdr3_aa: CAINTEDNSPLHF; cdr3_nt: TGTGCCATCAATACGGAAGATAATTCACCCCTCCACTTT
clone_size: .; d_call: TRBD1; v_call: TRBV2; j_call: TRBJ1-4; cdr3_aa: CASSHGTGINEKLFF; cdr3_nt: TGTGCCAGCAGTCACGGGACAGGAATTAATGAAAAACTGTTTTTT
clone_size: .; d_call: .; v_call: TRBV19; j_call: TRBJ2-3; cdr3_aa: CASTANPGHNTDTQYF; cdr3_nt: TGTGCCAGTACCGCGAACCCGGGACATAACACAGATACGCAGTATTTT
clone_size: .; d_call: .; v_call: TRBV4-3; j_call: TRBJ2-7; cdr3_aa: CASSQDSGASSYEQYF; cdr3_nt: TGCGCCAGCAGCCAAGACTCGGGGGCCTCCTCCTACGAGCAGTACTTC
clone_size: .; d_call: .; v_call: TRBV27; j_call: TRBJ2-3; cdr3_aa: CASSKDRGTDTQYF; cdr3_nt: TGTGCCAGCAGCAAGGACCGGGGCACAGATACGCAGTATTTT
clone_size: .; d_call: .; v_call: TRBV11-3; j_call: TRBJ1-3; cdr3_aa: CASSFGTTGNTIYF; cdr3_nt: TGTGCCAGCAGCTTTGGGACAACTGGAAACACCATATATTTT
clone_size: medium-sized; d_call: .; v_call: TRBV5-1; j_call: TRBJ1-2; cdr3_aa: CASSLKPGEGYTF; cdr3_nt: TGCGCCAGCAGCTTGAAACCCGGGGAGGGCTACACCTTC
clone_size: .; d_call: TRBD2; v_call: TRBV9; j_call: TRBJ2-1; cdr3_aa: CASSQLAGGPEDEQFF; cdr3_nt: TGTGCCAGCAGCCAACTAGCGGGGGGGCCCGAGGATGAGCAGTTCTTC
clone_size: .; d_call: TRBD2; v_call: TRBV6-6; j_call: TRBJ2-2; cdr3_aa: CASNPSGANTGELFF; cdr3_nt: TGTGCCAGCAACCCAAGCGGGGCGAACACCGGGGAGCTGTTTTTT
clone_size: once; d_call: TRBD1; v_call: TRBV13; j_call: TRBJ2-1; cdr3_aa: CASTPPPRGRYNEQFF; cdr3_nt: TGTGCCAGCACTCCCCCCCCCAGGGGGCGGTACAATGAGCAGTTCTTC
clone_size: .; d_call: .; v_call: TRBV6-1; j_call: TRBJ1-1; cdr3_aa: CASNRDGGTEAFF; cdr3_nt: TGTGCCAGCAATCGGGACGGCGGGACTGAAGCTTTCTTT
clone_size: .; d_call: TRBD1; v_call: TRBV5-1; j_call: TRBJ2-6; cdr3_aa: CASSLAGTGIGANVLTF; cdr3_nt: TGCGCCAGCAGCTTGGCCGGGACAGGGATCGGGGCCAACGTCCTGACTTTC
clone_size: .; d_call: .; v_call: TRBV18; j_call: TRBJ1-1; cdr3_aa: CASSPRNRNTEAFF; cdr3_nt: TGTGCCAGCTCCCCGAGAAACAGGAACACTGAAGCTTTCTTT
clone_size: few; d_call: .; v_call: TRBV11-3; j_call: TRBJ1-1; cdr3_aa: CASSVNTEAFF; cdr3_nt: TGTGCCAGCAGCGTAAACACTGAAGCTTTCTTT